The source of this TCR beta chain is a study of cytomegalovirus exposure and HLA in healthy donors. The PCR employed 60 Vbeta primers together with 13 Jbeta primers. Assay: immunoSEQ multiplex PCR; the TCRdb copy retains only in-frame clones and omits some. The sample table includes approximately 190,000 clones. In germline, CDR1 is SEHNR, CDR2 FQNEAQ (reference sequence). The CDR3 has 15 amino acids. V is TRBV7-9 and J is TRBJ2-5; TRBD1 matches at 9 bases. The closer fit of TRBJ2-7 to the DNA end suggests the J call may be wrong. The origin of this receptor is a man younger than 40 in good health and CMV-seronegative. Input material: PBMCs. CDR3 amino acids: CASSLTGQGKYEQYF. CDR3 sequence (DNA): TGTGCCAGCAGCTTAACGGGACAGGGCAAGTACGAGCAGTACTTC.